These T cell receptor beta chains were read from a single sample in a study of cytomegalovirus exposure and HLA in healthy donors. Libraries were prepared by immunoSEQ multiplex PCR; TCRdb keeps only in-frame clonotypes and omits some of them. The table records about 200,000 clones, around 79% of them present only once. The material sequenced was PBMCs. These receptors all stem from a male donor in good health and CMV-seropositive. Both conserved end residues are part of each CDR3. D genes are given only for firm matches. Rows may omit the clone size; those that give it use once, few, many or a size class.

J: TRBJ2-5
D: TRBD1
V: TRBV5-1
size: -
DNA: TGCGCCAGCAGCTTGGAGGACAGGGTCGAAGAGCAGTACTTC
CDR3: CASSLEDRVEEQYF

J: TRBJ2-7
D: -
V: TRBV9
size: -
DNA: TGTGCCAGCAGCGCCCTCCCCGGGAGCTCCTACGAGCAGTACTTC
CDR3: CASSALPGSSYEQYF

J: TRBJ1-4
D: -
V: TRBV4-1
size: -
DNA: TGCGCCAGCAGCCAAGATATGGGTGGGAGAACCGAAAAACTGTTTTTT
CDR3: CASSQDMGGRTEKLFF

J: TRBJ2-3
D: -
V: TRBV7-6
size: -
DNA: TGTGCCAGCAGCTTAGGAGGAGGGCCGGATACGCAGTATTTT
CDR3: CASSLGGGPDTQYF

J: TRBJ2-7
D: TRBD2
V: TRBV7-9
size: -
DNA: TGTGCCAGCAGCTTACAAGGGACTAGCTACGAGCAGTACTTC
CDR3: CASSLQGTSYEQYF

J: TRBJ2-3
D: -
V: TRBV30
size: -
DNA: TGTGCCTGGAGTAGACTGACGGGGACTTTCACAGATACGCAGTATTTT
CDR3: CAWSRLTGTFTDTQYF

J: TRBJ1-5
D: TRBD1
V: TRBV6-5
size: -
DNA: TGTGCCAGCAGTTTAACCGGACAGGGAGGTCGTCAGCCCCAGCATTTT
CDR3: CASSLTGQGGRQPQHF

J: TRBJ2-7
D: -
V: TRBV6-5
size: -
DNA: TGTGCCAGCAGTACTACTGGAGAGCAGTACTTC
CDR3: CASSTTGEQYF

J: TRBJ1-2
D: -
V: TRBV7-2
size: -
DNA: TGTGCCAGCAGCTTATTGAGGGAACGTGGCTACACCTTC
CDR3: CASSLLRERGYTF

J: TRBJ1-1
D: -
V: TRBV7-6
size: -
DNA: TGTGCCAGCAGCTTAGGGAGGGAGAGAAACGCTGAAGCTTTCTTT
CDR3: CASSLGRERNAEAFF

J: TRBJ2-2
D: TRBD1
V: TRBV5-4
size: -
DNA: TGTGCCAGCAGCCCGGTGGCAGGGGGCACCGGGGAGCTGTTTTTT
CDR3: CASSPVAGGTGELFF

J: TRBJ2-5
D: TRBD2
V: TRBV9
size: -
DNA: TGTGCCAGCAGCGCCGTCCCGGGGGGGGCGCGGGAGACCCAGTACTTC
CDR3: CASSAVPGGARETQYF

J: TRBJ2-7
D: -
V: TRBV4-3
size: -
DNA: TGCGCCAGCAGCCAAGGTCCGTCGGGTCCCCAGCAGTACTTC
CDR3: CASSQGPSGPQQYF

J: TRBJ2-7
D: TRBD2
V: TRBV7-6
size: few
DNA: TGTGCCAGCAGCTCCCCACAGCCGGGACTACTATACGAGCAGTACTTC
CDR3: CASSSPQPGLLYEQYF

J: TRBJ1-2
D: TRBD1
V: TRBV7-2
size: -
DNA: TGTGCCAGCAGCCACGGACAGGGATATGGCTACACCTTC
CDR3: CASSHGQGYGYTF

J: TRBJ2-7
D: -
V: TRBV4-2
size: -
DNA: TGTGCCAGCAGCCAAGAACATGGCAGGAGGGACGAGCAGTACTTC
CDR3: CASSQEHGRRDEQYF

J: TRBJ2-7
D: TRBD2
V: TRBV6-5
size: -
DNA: TGTGCCAGCCAGACTAGCTTTGAGCAGTACTTC
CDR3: CASQTSFEQYF

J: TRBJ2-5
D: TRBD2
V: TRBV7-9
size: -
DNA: TGTGCCAGCAGCTCCTACTCAAGCGGGAGCCTTGAGACCCAGTACTTC
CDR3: CASSSYSSGSLETQYF

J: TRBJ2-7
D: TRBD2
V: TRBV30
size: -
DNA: TGTGCCTGGAGTGGCGCGACGGGAGGGCCCCGCGAGCAGTACTTC
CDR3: CAWSGATGGPREQYF

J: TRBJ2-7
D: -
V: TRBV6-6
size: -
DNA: TGTGCCAGCAGCTCCGGGACAAACTACGAGCAGTACTTC
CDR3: CASSSGTNYEQYF

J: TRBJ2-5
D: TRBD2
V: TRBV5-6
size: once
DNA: TGTGCCAGCAGCTTGGTCCCCCTAGCGGGGGGGCCCGAGACCCAGTACTTC
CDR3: CASSLVPLAGGPETQYF

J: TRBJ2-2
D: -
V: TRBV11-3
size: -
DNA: TGTGCCAGCAGCCAAGGGGCCGGGGAGCTGTTTTTT
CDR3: CASSQGAGELFF

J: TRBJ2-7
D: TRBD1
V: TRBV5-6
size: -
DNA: TGTGCCAGCAGCATCACCGGGACAGGGGAGTTGTACGAGCAGTACTTC
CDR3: CASSITGTGELYEQYF

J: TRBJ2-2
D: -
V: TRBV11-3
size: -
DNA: TGTGCCAGCAGCCCAGGGGCCGGGGAGCTGTTTTTT
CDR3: CASSPGAGELFF

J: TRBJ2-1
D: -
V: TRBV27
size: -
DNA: TGTGCCAGCAGTTTATTTACAGGGTATGAGCAGTTCTTC
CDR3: CASSLFTGYEQFF

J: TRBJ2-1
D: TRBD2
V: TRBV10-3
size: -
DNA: TGTGCCATCACCCCCGGACTAGCTTTGCTAAATGAGCAGTTCTTC
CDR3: CAITPGLALLNEQFF